Listed below are T cell receptor beta chains from one sample, sequenced in a study of T-cell memory formation after mild COVID-19. TCRdb passed the 5' RACE reads through MiXCR, listing each CDR3 protein once. The sample records some 350,000 distinct CDR3 sequences, 10% to 15% being singletons. Sample: PBMCs or a T cell subset sorted from them (not recorded which). Every receptor here comes from a man aged 18 to 30 who had mild COVID-19 (a few samples of this study predate the infection). Cell type and time point are not known. Each CDR3 is given with its conserved first and last residue. The D gene is left open where the match is weak. Clone size is shown for a subset of rows, as once, few, many or a class of expanded clone.

clone_size | j_call | d_call | v_call | cdr3_length | cdr3_aa | cdr3_nt
. | TRBJ1-1 | . | TRBV7-9 | 15 | CASSFPRAGRTEAFF | TGTGCCAGCAGCTTTCCCCGTGCAGGGCGGACTGAAGCTTTCTTT
few | TRBJ2-5 | . | TRBV20-1 | 15 | CSAPRGGGRAETQYF | TGCAGTGCTCCCCGAGGGGGGGGCCGGGCAGAGACCCAGTACTTC
few | TRBJ2-4 | . | TRBV7-9 | 14 | CASSGGISANIQYF | TGTGCCAGCAGCGGGGGAATTTCGGCGAACATTCAGTACTTC
. | TRBJ2-5 | . | TRBV5-4 | 15 | CASTTASGPGETQYF | TGTGCCAGCACAACCGCCAGCGGACCAGGGGAGACCCAGTACTTC
. | TRBJ2-5 | . | TRBV7-3 | 16 | CASSLKGSERLETQYF | TGTGCCAGCAGTCTAAAAGGTTCAGAGCGGCTAGAGACCCAGTACTTC
. | TRBJ1-2 | . | TRBV28 | 11 | CASSSVYGYTF | TGTGCCAGCAGTTCAGTCTATGGCTACACCTTC
. | TRBJ2-3 | . | TRBV27 | 15 | CASSPRPTSTDTQYF | TGTGCCAGCAGTCCTAGACCAACGAGCACAGATACGCAGTATTTT
. | TRBJ1-1 | TRBD1 | TRBV12-3/TRBV12-4 | 14 | CASSPGGINTEAFF | TGTGCCAGCAGTCCAGGGGGAATTAACACTGAAGCTTTCTTT
few | TRBJ2-2 | . | TRBV13 | 14 | CASSLQGVSGELFF | TGTGCCAGCAGCTTACAGGGAGTCAGCGGGGAGCTGTTTTTT
. | TRBJ2-5 | . | TRBV7-6 | 15 | CASSRQGQIQETQYF | TGTGCCAGCAGCCGCCAGGGACAAATCCAAGAGACCCAGTACTTC
. | TRBJ2-3 | . | TRBV4-3 | 15 | CASSQVGADTDTQYF | TGCGCCAGCAGCCAAGTTGGGGCAGACACAGATACGCAGTATTTT
. | TRBJ1-1 | . | TRBV7-7 | 13 | CASSQAVNTEAFF | TGTGCTAGCAGCCAGGCCGTGAACACTGAAGCTTTCTTT
few | TRBJ2-1 | . | TRBV10-3 | 13 | CAISESTAGEQFF | TGTGCCATCAGTGAGTCTACAGCGGGTGAGCAGTTCTTC
. | TRBJ1-4 | . | TRBV6-2/TRBV6-3 | 13 | CASRTGPAEKLFF | TGTGCCAGCAGGACCGGCCCGGCCGAAAAACTGTTTTTT
few | TRBJ2-6 | . | TRBV3-1 | 17 | CASSQERSGGGANVLTF | TGTGCCAGCAGCCAAGAGAGGTCGGGTGGTGGGGCCAACGTCCTGACTTTC
. | TRBJ2-1 | TRBD1 | TRBV7-2 | 16 | CASSTLGTGVVGEQFF | TGTGCCAGCAGCACCCTCGGGACAGGGGTGGTGGGTGAGCAGTTCTTC
. | TRBJ2-3 | . | TRBV5-1 | 16 | CASSIHQGASTDTQYF | TGCGCCAGCAGCATTCATCAGGGAGCTAGCACAGATACGCAGTATTTT
few | TRBJ1-4 | TRBD1 | TRBV5-4 | 13 | CASSGDSNEKLFF | TGTGCCAGCAGCGGGGACAGTAATGAAAAACTGTTTTTT
few | TRBJ2-7 | . | TRBV5-1 | 14 | CASSLGDLGYEQYF | TGCGCCAGCAGCTTGGGGGATTTGGGCTACGAGCAGTACTTC
few | TRBJ2-7 | . | TRBV3-1 | 15 | CASSPRTREAHEQYF | TGTGCCAGCAGCCCCAGGACCAGGGAGGCACACGAGCAGTACTTC
few | TRBJ2-7 | . | TRBV12-2 | 13 | CASRSGNSDEQYF | TGTGCAAGTCGCTCAGGGAACAGCGACGAGCAGTACTTC
few | TRBJ1-2 | . | TRBV6-2/TRBV6-3 | 13 | CASNCCYIDGYTF | TGTGCCAGCAACTGTTGCTACATTGATGGCTACACCTTC
. | TRBJ1-2 | . | TRBV9 | 15 | CASSMGIGTNYGYTF | TGTGCCAGCAGCATGGGGATTGGGACTAACTATGGCTACACCTTC
few | TRBJ2-3 | TRBD2 | TRBV12-3/TRBV12-4 | 15 | CASSLRGVGTDTQYF | TGTGCCAGCAGTTTACGGGGGGTGGGCACAGATACGCAGTATTTT
. | TRBJ2-7 | . | TRBV6-1 | 14 | CASRRGLSSYEQYF | TGTGCCAGCAGGAGGGGACTGAGCTCCTACGAGCAGTACTTC
. | TRBJ1-2 | . | TRBV20-1 | 13 | CSARRDRTYGYTF | TGCAGTGCTAGACGAGACAGAACCTATGGCTACACCTTC
. | TRBJ2-1 | . | TRBV12-3/TRBV12-4 | 15 | CASSFRQAPYNEQFF | TGTGCCAGCAGTTTTCGGCAGGCCCCCTACAATGAGCAGTTCTTC
few | TRBJ1-2 | . | TRBV12-3/TRBV12-4 | 13 | CASSFGGFRGYTF | TGTGCCAGCAGTTTCGGAGGGTTCCGTGGCTACACCTTC